This T cell receptor beta chain was documented in a study of T cell responses to AZD1222 COVID-19 vaccine (dated by TCRdb to the early 2020s). Concerning the study at large: TCR sequencing covered roughly 230 trial participants: 207 given two doses of AZD1222 and approximately 26 given two doses of MenACWY control vaccine. Enrollment into the trials was organized by age into subgroups of 18-55, 56-69 and 70-plus years, and those subgroups contained approximately 160, 26 and 62 TCR-sequenced participants, respectively. What the research found in general, with its limitations: The 56-69-year group was small, and its depth increase did not reach significance, likely because of low power. Spike-specific TCR breadth and depth rose significantly after two AZD1222 doses compared with day 0 and with MenACWY recipients. Reportedly, almost half of the unique spike-specific TCRs recognized epitopes lying outside the regions that are mutated in the B.1.351 and B.1.1.7 variants. Vaccine-associated CD4 TCRs spanned the whole spike protein, with dominant responses in regions 160-218 and 743-854. Because no day 14 peak-response samples were available, repertoires were characterized only after the peak T cell response. Conclusions about previously exposed vaccinees are limited, since just a handful of AZD1222 recipients were seropositive for SARS-CoV-2 at baseline. Participants were mostly white British, with more females than males. The authors suggested clonal diversity may have been underestimated.

Trimming takes 2 bases from V and 8 bases from J, and the germline ends sit 21 bases apart. The cysteine opens and the phenylalanine closes a CDR3 of 16 amino acids. CDR3 DNA is the only sequence kept; it has 48 bases, read in frame from the first base. CDR1 SEHNR and CDR2 FQNEAQ were looked up in the germline V gene (reference sequence). Turning to this clone: Its binding antigen is unknown. Qualities for individual bases were not recorded, and no much larger clone is one base off.

The CDR3 regions of human TCRbeta chains were subjected to immunosequencing. In the paper's pipeline: Repertoire TCRs were checked for matches against a reference library of SARS-CoV-2-specific TCRs that had been generated using the MIRA antigen-specificity platform. Breadth was defined as the fraction of unique TCRs that were SARS-CoV-2-associated, and depth was defined as the fraction of total T cells that were SARS-CoV-2-associated. Using the MIRA data, every spike-specific TCR was mapped to the spike region that the TCR reacted to and assigned to either a CD4 or a CD8 class. Log10-transformed breadth and depth values were compared by one-way ANOVA with Sidak's multiple comparisons tests. TCRdb took over this immuneACCESS table, retaining in-frame rearrangements with V and J assigned. Such tables are incomplete; in checked studies, under half of the missing clones stem from an unresolved V gene, and the remainder is unexplained. That table is the source of V, J and clone size, and D and trimming were worked out from the DNA. This sample lists 91,000 or so clones; roughly 90% were detected once. The top ten hold approximately 3.1% of the sample.

Per the publication, the time point label means: about 28 days (+/-7) after the second vaccine dose. AZD1222 recipients with second doses at about 4 weeks or about 12 weeks were pooled, because spike-specific TCR depth and breadth did not differ between schedules. Vaccinee samples were obtained from the UK trials COV001 and COV002, which included a single-blind randomized controlled phase 2/3 trial of AZD1222 (ChAdOx1 nCoV-19) in healthy adults. Trial participant PBMC samples were collected at day 0 and day 28 after the second dose for TCRbeta chain sequencing. The material was peripheral blood, obtained 28 days after the second AZD1222 dose. The clonotype was recovered from an adult who received the AZD1222 COVID-19 vaccine. The sequence is built from TRBV7-9 and TRBJ1-2; TRBD1 is possibly the D segment (6 matching bases). CDR3 loop: CASSLTTGTLLLGYTF. The nucleotide sequence is given as TGTGCCAGCAGCTTAACAACCGGGACACTTCTCCTCGGCTACACCTTC.